Listed below are T cell receptor beta chains from one sample, sequenced in a study of T-cell reconstitution after alpha-beta-depleted transplantation in children. TCRdb passed the PCR reads through MiXCR, listing each CDR3 protein once. The profile shows some 490,000 distinct CDR3 sequences, around 12% of them singletons. Material: PBMCs from the stem cell graft donor, obtained from the stem cell graft. These receptors all come from a human donor who donated a stem cell graft to a child with combined immunodeficiency. The conserved cysteine and the conserved F or W are not part of the CDR3 here. Fields, in order: V gene, J gene, clone size, CDR3 protein. Expanded clones are given a class, and other clones once, few, many or no size at all.

v_gene: TRBV7-9
j_gene: TRBJ2-3
abundance: many
CDR3aa: ASSSRGQGTDTQY

v_gene: TRBV15
j_gene: TRBJ2-6
abundance: few
CDR3aa: ATSSGPGPSGANVLT

v_gene: TRBV5-5
j_gene: TRBJ2-2
abundance: few
CDR3aa: ASSFAGADVRELF

v_gene: TRBV12-3/TRBV12-4
j_gene: TRBJ1-2
abundance: few
CDR3aa: ASRPQGNYGYT

v_gene: TRBV12-3/TRBV12-4
j_gene: TRBJ1-4
abundance: -
CDR3aa: ASSPGGQGTNEKLF

v_gene: TRBV27
j_gene: TRBJ1-6
abundance: many
CDR3aa: ASSFQGGWNSPLH

v_gene: TRBV27
j_gene: TRBJ2-1
abundance: few
CDR3aa: ASRGVVAYNEQF

v_gene: TRBV27
j_gene: TRBJ2-1
abundance: many
CDR3aa: ASIRAGGLNNEQF

v_gene: TRBV7-8
j_gene: TRBJ2-3
abundance: -
CDR3aa: ASSLVTREIDTQY

v_gene: TRBV12-3/TRBV12-4
j_gene: TRBJ1-5
abundance: many
CDR3aa: ASSPSRVNQPQH

v_gene: TRBV30
j_gene: TRBJ2-6
abundance: few
CDR3aa: AWSDTGTPSSGANVLT

v_gene: TRBV6-5
j_gene: TRBJ1-1
abundance: -
CDR3aa: ASSHYMGPGGTEAF

v_gene: TRBV9
j_gene: TRBJ2-1
abundance: many
CDR3aa: ASSDPTYNEQF

v_gene: TRBV20-1
j_gene: TRBJ2-1
abundance: many
CDR3aa: SARVPTGLNEQF

v_gene: TRBV10-3
j_gene: TRBJ2-3
abundance: -
CDR3aa: AISESSSGVEDTQY

v_gene: TRBV15
j_gene: TRBJ2-3
abundance: -
CDR3aa: ATSSTGGDTQY

v_gene: TRBV3-1
j_gene: TRBJ2-1
abundance: -
CDR3aa: ASSQVRGNEQF

v_gene: TRBV4-2
j_gene: TRBJ2-2
abundance: few
CDR3aa: ASSQDPASGQTGELF

v_gene: TRBV7-9
j_gene: TRBJ2-7
abundance: -
CDR3aa: ASSSLGLAGGRQEQY

v_gene: TRBV20-1
j_gene: TRBJ1-6
abundance: -
CDR3aa: SARLDRTSYNSPLH

v_gene: TRBV29-1
j_gene: TRBJ1-1
abundance: many
CDR3aa: SVMNTEAF

v_gene: TRBV5-6
j_gene: TRBJ1-5
abundance: -
CDR3aa: ASSLGRVDQPQH

v_gene: TRBV7-2
j_gene: TRBJ2-2
abundance: many
CDR3aa: ASSLEGLSRGELF

v_gene: TRBV27
j_gene: TRBJ1-4
abundance: -
CDR3aa: ASSFRPRPEMKLF

v_gene: TRBV5-1
j_gene: TRBJ2-1
abundance: -
CDR3aa: ASSRGTSGAMNEQF

v_gene: TRBV20-1
j_gene: TRBJ1-3
abundance: few
CDR3aa: SAPTTQPEAGNTIY

v_gene: TRBV29-1
j_gene: TRBJ2-7
abundance: many
CDR3aa: SVEGQGGSYEQY

v_gene: TRBV29-1
j_gene: TRBJ2-7
abundance: -
CDR3aa: SVSGRNYEQY

v_gene: TRBV5-6
j_gene: TRBJ2-3
abundance: few
CDR3aa: ASSHTGVYVDTQY

v_gene: TRBV11-2
j_gene: TRBJ2-1
abundance: -
CDR3aa: ASSLKGLAGAEQF

v_gene: TRBV7-9
j_gene: TRBJ1-5
abundance: few
CDR3aa: ATRREGNQPQH

v_gene: TRBV15
j_gene: TRBJ2-2
abundance: -
CDR3aa: ATGDRDYTGELF

v_gene: TRBV7-8
j_gene: TRBJ2-7
abundance: few
CDR3aa: ASSSHQGYYEQY

v_gene: TRBV11-2
j_gene: TRBJ2-1
abundance: many
CDR3aa: ASSRQDSSYNEQF

v_gene: TRBV4-1
j_gene: TRBJ2-3
abundance: -
CDR3aa: ASSQTQGGTQY

v_gene: TRBV6-5
j_gene: TRBJ2-2
abundance: few
CDR3aa: ASSYGAGGPGELF

v_gene: TRBV4-3
j_gene: TRBJ2-5
abundance: -
CDR3aa: ASSQDVTSGGAPFEETQY

v_gene: TRBV12-3/TRBV12-4
j_gene: TRBJ2-1
abundance: few
CDR3aa: ASSFRDKGENEQF

v_gene: TRBV24-1
j_gene: TRBJ2-7
abundance: many
CDR3aa: ATSDNSGSSYEQY